The 5 T cell receptor beta chains reported below all come from one sample, sequenced in a study of brain T cells in children with intractable seizures. This table comes from immunoSEQ multiplex PCR, and its TCRdb copy is limited to in-frame clones, with some not included. This sample has just under 65,000 clones, with approximately 95% found just once. Sequenced here: peripheral blood, sampled at surgery. The receptors shown here come from a boy less than two years old with focal cortical dysplasia and intractable seizures.

This chain uses TRBV6-5 with TRBJ1-2; D ambiguous. CDR1 is MNHEY and CDR2 is SVGAGI in the germline V gene. With 9 bases removed from V and 7 bases from J, the gap between germline ends came to 18 bases. The length of the CDR3 is 13 residues. The chain's CDR3 is CASSLNWNIGYTF. The CDR3 region has the DNA TGTGCCAGTAGCCTAAACTGGAATATTGGCTACACCTTC.

This chain connects TRBV12-3 or TRBV12-4 to TRBJ1-1; D call uncertain. Trimming cost V 10 bases and J 0 bases, with 6 bases left between them. This CDR3 is 11 amino acids long. The chain's CDR3 is CATKMNTEAFF. CDR3 nucleotides: TGTGCCACCAAGATGAACACTGAAGCTTTCTTT.

V usage is TRBV28 and J usage is TRBJ2-2; 7 bases agree with TRBD2. Germline CDR1 is MDHEN and CDR2 is SYDVKM. The junction had 12 bases not matched to a gene; V was cut back by 5 bases and J by 6 bases. The CDR3 covers 16 residues. The CDR3 DNA reads as TGTGCCAGCAGTCCCCGCCGCGCGGGAGTATCCGGGGAGCTGTTTTTT. Its protein product is CASSPRRAGVSGELFF.

This clone was counted a single time. The CDR3: CASSLTDYGYTF. CDR3 coding DNA: TGTGCCAGCAGCTTGACAGACTATGGCTACACCTTC. The chain links TRBV7-9 to TRBJ1-2, with D perhaps TRBD1 (5 bases). Germline CDR1 and CDR2: SEHNR and FQNEAQ (reference sequence). This CDR3 spans 12 amino acids. The V gene lost 3 bases and the J gene lost 3 bases, with 5 bases spanning the gap.

Of note for this clone: Other DNA sequences of this sample code for an identical CDR3. This chain joins TRBV7-2 and TRBJ2-3; D is undetermined. The V end lost 0 bases, the J end lost 1 base, and 5 bases lay between the germline ends. Germline V gene data show CDR1 as SGHTA and CDR2 as FQGNSA. There are 14 residues in the CDR3. The CDR3 region has the DNA TGTGCCAGCAGCTTAGCGCCAGGCACAGATACGCAGTATTTT. Its protein is CASSLAPGTDTQYF.